The 9 T cell receptor beta chains presented below share a single source sample, sequenced in a study of blood T cell repertoires in COVID-19 (dated by TCRdb to the early 2020s). Library generation was performed with the immunoSEQ multiplex PCR assay. TCRdb holds this immuneACCESS table with in-frame rearrangements only. Some clones are missing; in checked studies, unresolved V genes explain under half, and the rest has no known cause. Across this sample there are 200,000 to 300,000 clones, with 83% seen only once. The top ten clones comprise more than 5.5% of the sample. The material sequenced was peripheral blood. Receptors were obtained from a human donor in a cohort sampled during active COVID-19.

The V gene is TRBV6-5, the J gene TRBJ2-2; D perhaps matches TRBD2 (5 bases). Between the trimmed V and J ends, which lost 6 bases and 5 bases, there was a span of 10 bases. Germline V gene data show CDR1 as MNHEY and CDR2 as SVGAGI. The CDR3 totals 13 residues. Here the CDR3 DNA reads TGTGCCAGCAGCGTTGGAGGAACCGGGGAGCTGTTTTTT. Translating gives CASSVGGTGELFF.

In DNA, the CDR3 is TGCGCCAGCAGCTGGGTAGCATCTGGGGCCAACGTCCTGACTTTC. This gives the protein CASSWVASGANVLTF. The chain carries TRBV5-1 and TRBJ2-6; D is undetermined. V was trimmed by 3 bases and J by 1 base, leaving 8 bases between them. The CDR3 spans 15 residues. Germline lookup yields CDR1 SGHRS and CDR2 YFSETQ.

The rearrangement uses TRBV15 and TRBJ1-4, with a possible D match to TRBD1 (5 bases). The germline V and J ends were trimmed by 0 bases and 5 bases, with 10 bases remaining between them. From germline, CDR1 is LNHNV and CDR2 YYDKDF (reference sequence). This CDR3 spans 15 amino acids. In DNA form, the CDR3 reads TGTGCCACCAGCAGAGATGCAGGGTTAAATGAAAAACTGTTTTTT. This sequence encodes CATSRDAGLNEKLFF. Variable domain in full (rest from reference TRBV15 and TRBJ1-4): DAMVIQNPRYQVTQFGKPVTLSCSQTLNHNVMYWYQQKSSQAPKLLFHYYDKDFNNEADTPDNFQSRRPNTSFCFLDIRSPGLGDTAMYLCATSRDAGLNEKLFFGSGTQLSVL.

This rearrangement joins TRBV15 to TRBJ2-7; D may be TRBD2 (6 bases). V was cut by 0 bases and J by 4 bases, with 13 bases left in between. CDR3 length: 15 amino acids. Germline CDR1 reads LNHNV; CDR2 reads YYDKDF (reference sequence). Here the CDR3 reads CATSRDLREPYEQYF. CDR3 bases: TGTGCCACCAGCAGAGATCTACGGGAGCCGTACGAGCAGTACTTC.

The chain joins TRBV5-4 to TRBJ1-3, with D perhaps matching TRBD1 (6 bases). CDR3 size: 16 residues. The germline V gene has CDR1 SGHNT and CDR2 YYREEE (reference sequence). The ends were cut back, 0 bases at V and 2 bases at J, with 12 bases in the middle. CDR3 sequence (DNA): TGTGCCAGCAGCTTGGCCGTAGGGGGTCCTGGAAACACCATATATTTT. Amino acid sequence: CASSLAVGGPGNTIYF.

The CDR3, as DNA: TGCGCCAGCAGCCCCACAGGGGGTAGAAATGAGCAGTTCTTC. This gives the protein CASSPTGGRNEQFF. V and J are TRBV10-1 and TRBJ2-1, with 8 nucleotides matching TRBD1. J gave up 7 bases and V 6 bases, and 8 bases lay outside the gene matches. CDR1 and CDR2 from the germline V gene are WNHNN and SYGVQD (reference sequence). The length of the CDR3 is 14 residues.

In this sample, this clone turned up a few times. The rearrangement joins TRBV11-2 to TRBJ2-7; tentative D call: TRBD2 (6 bases). Germline CDR1 and CDR2: SGHAT and FQNNGV. The CDR3 consists of 16 residues. The V and J ends lost 5 bases and 0 bases respectively, with 17 bases between them. CDR3 DNA: TGTGCCAGCAGCCCGGTGCGGGGACGGGGCTCCTACGAGCAGTACTTC. Amino acid sequence: CASSPVRGRGSYEQYF.

The V gene is TRBV4-1, the J gene TRBJ1-2; no reliable D call. With 0 bases removed from V and 4 bases from J, the gap between germline ends came to 21 bases. CDR1 is MGHRA, CDR2 YSYEKL, per germline. The CDR3 extends over 18 amino acids. CDR3 in amino acids: CASSQEDSRGLNPYGYTF. DNA of the CDR3: TGCGCCAGCAGCCAAGAGGATTCCCGGGGTTTAAATCCCTATGGCTACACCTTC.

This chain uses TRBV25-1 with TRBJ2-3; TRBD2 aligns across 10 bases. CDR1 is MGHDK and CDR2 is SYGVNS in the germline V gene. The junction had 8 bases not matched to a gene; V was cut back by 6 bases and J by 5 bases. This CDR3 is 15 amino acids long. The CDR3 loop is CASREAGGSRDTQYF. DNA of the CDR3: TGTGCCAGCAGGGAAGCGGGGGGGTCCCGAGATACGCAGTATTTT.